This T cell receptor beta chain was recorded in a study of CD8 T cells in ankylosing spondylitis. As for this clonotype: Its antigen remains unknown.

Findings and limits, study-wide: Certain motif variants had earlier appeared in reactive arthritis synovial fluid and blood. Made up of eight or nine highly homologous variants, a TCR beta motif appeared characteristic of ankylosing spondylitis blood. Disease-linked clones bore a CD8+ phenotype and were relatively rare in peripheral blood.

Using quantitative 5'-RACE with molecular barcodes, the authors made TCR beta libraries. MiXCR, applied by TCRdb to the 5' RACE reads, yields one record per CDR3 protein. Here the sample spans roughly 230,000 distinct CDR3 sequences, about 10% being singletons. The germline CDR1 and CDR2 sequences are SGHTA and FQGNSA. The CDR3 sequence is 13 residues long. Trimming cost V 6 bases and J 14 bases, with 22 bases left between them. The rearrangement links TRBV7-2 to TRBJ1-1; D ambiguous. This TCR derives from a male donor with ankylosing spondylitis or in good health (not recorded which). Sequenced sample: blood, either unsorted or a sorted T cell fraction (not recorded which). The DNA of the CDR3 is TGTGCCAGCAGTCAAACTAACGGGCAGGTCGCATTCTTT. It translates to CASSQTNGQVAFF.